These T cell receptor beta chains were read from a single sample in a study of metastatic and nonmetastatic thyroid tumors. TCRdb reassembled clones from the PCR reads with MiXCR. The sample has fewer than 15,000 clones; approximately 26% are singletons. Sequenced input: tumor tissue. These TCRs come from a female donor with papillary thyroid cancer or a benign thyroid nodule (not recorded which). Some clones in this sample may be carry-over from other donors' samples. Each CDR3 is given without its conserved first and last residue. The order of the fields is V gene, clone size, J gene, CDR3 length, CDR3 protein. Expanded clones get a size class; other rows say once, few or many, or leave the size out.

v_call: TRBV6-1; clone_size: -; j_call: TRBJ2-3; cdr3_length: 14; cdr3_aa: ASRNLKAHNTDTQY
v_call: TRBV6-5; clone_size: few; j_call: TRBJ2-7; cdr3_length: 12; cdr3_aa: ASSYRGGPYEQY
v_call: TRBV28; clone_size: -; j_call: TRBJ2-7; cdr3_length: 13; cdr3_aa: ASSLGASGTVEQY
v_call: TRBV20-1; clone_size: -; j_call: TRBJ2-1; cdr3_length: 12; cdr3_aa: SAVAGSSYNEQF
v_call: TRBV19; clone_size: -; j_call: TRBJ2-3; cdr3_length: 12; cdr3_aa: ASWGRGDTDTQY
v_call: TRBV18; clone_size: many; j_call: TRBJ1-1; cdr3_length: 13; cdr3_aa: ASSPLGTVNTEAF
v_call: TRBV5-1; clone_size: medium-sized; j_call: TRBJ1-2; cdr3_length: 11; cdr3_aa: ASSSTTGDGYT
v_call: TRBV3-1; clone_size: -; j_call: TRBJ2-7; cdr3_length: 9; cdr3_aa: ASSPGREQY
v_call: TRBV30; clone_size: -; j_call: TRBJ1-2; cdr3_length: 12; cdr3_aa: AWSVRDGNYGYT
v_call: TRBV6-1; clone_size: few; j_call: TRBJ2-6; cdr3_length: 14; cdr3_aa: ASRLIGGAGANVLT
v_call: TRBV4-1; clone_size: few; j_call: TRBJ2-7; cdr3_length: 13; cdr3_aa: ASSQDILRSYEQY
v_call: TRBV6-1; clone_size: many; j_call: TRBJ2-1; cdr3_length: 14; cdr3_aa: ASSSYGLADDNEQF
v_call: TRBV10-3; clone_size: few; j_call: TRBJ2-7; cdr3_length: 13; cdr3_aa: AIIEGGLEVYDQY
v_call: TRBV18; clone_size: -; j_call: TRBJ2-7; cdr3_length: 12; cdr3_aa: ASSPGTSGYEQY
v_call: TRBV20-1; clone_size: -; j_call: TRBJ1-5; cdr3_length: 12; cdr3_aa: SDHPDSGNQHQH
v_call: TRBV5-1; clone_size: many; j_call: TRBJ1-1; cdr3_length: 12; cdr3_aa: ASSLVAGGTEAF
v_call: TRBV6-6; clone_size: many; j_call: TRBJ2-2; cdr3_length: 17; cdr3_aa: ASSYSPGGRPSNTGELF
v_call: TRBV10-3; clone_size: few; j_call: TRBJ2-3; cdr3_length: 13; cdr3_aa: AIGSGGLTTDTQY
v_call: TRBV30; clone_size: -; j_call: TRBJ2-5; cdr3_length: 11; cdr3_aa: AWSVLAGHASH
v_call: TRBV19; clone_size: medium-sized; j_call: TRBJ2-6; cdr3_length: 13; cdr3_aa: ASSTQGSGANVLT
v_call: TRBV5-1; clone_size: -; j_call: TRBJ1-1; cdr3_length: 12; cdr3_aa: ASSLGTANTEAL
v_call: TRBV27; clone_size: many; j_call: TRBJ1-1; cdr3_length: 12; cdr3_aa: ASSSREDGTEAF
v_call: TRBV12-3/TRBV12-4; clone_size: few; j_call: TRBJ2-3; cdr3_length: 14; cdr3_aa: ASSLAEIHRGDTQY
v_call: TRBV6-5; clone_size: medium-sized; j_call: TRBJ2-1; cdr3_length: 14; cdr3_aa: ASSYWGTGGGNEQF
v_call: TRBV28; clone_size: medium-sized; j_call: TRBJ1-2; cdr3_length: 11; cdr3_aa: ASSTTGPHGYT
v_call: TRBV29-1; clone_size: medium-sized; j_call: TRBJ2-1; cdr3_length: 10; cdr3_aa: SVGGSSGEQF
v_call: TRBV7-2; clone_size: many; j_call: TRBJ1-1; cdr3_length: 12; cdr3_aa: ASSLTGDLTEAF
v_call: TRBV7-9; clone_size: -; j_call: TRBJ1-1; cdr3_length: 12; cdr3_aa: ASSGGWGNTEAF
v_call: TRBV13; clone_size: many; j_call: TRBJ2-1; cdr3_length: 14; cdr3_aa: ASSFGSAGAENEQF
v_call: TRBV5-8; clone_size: -; j_call: TRBJ1-3; cdr3_length: 13; cdr3_aa: ASVPVAISGNTIY
v_call: TRBV27; clone_size: medium-sized; j_call: TRBJ1-5; cdr3_length: 14; cdr3_aa: ASSFQGALGNQPQH
v_call: TRBV5-1; clone_size: -; j_call: TRBJ1-1; cdr3_length: 13; cdr3_aa: ASSGIMGGNTEAF
v_call: TRBV7-9; clone_size: many; j_call: TRBJ1-4; cdr3_length: 13; cdr3_aa: ASSYREATNEKLF
v_call: TRBV6-2/TRBV6-3; clone_size: -; j_call: TRBJ2-6; cdr3_length: 15; cdr3_aa: ASSLTVEGSGANVLT
v_call: TRBV7-8; clone_size: -; j_call: TRBJ1-6; cdr3_length: 15; cdr3_aa: DRRFHKDRGRRSPLH
v_call: TRBV5-1; clone_size: many; j_call: TRBJ2-5; cdr3_length: 12; cdr3_aa: ASTRRGGQETQY
v_call: TRBV3-1; clone_size: medium-sized; j_call: TRBJ1-1; cdr3_length: 11; cdr3_aa: ASSHGLNTEAF
v_call: TRBV7-9; clone_size: many; j_call: TRBJ2-7; cdr3_length: 11; cdr3_aa: ASSLAGNYEQY
v_call: TRBV28; clone_size: medium-sized; j_call: TRBJ2-7; cdr3_length: 12; cdr3_aa: ASMGGPNRDEQY
v_call: TRBV4-2; clone_size: -; j_call: TRBJ2-3; cdr3_length: 12; cdr3_aa: ASSQGQRTDTQY
v_call: TRBV3-1; clone_size: many; j_call: TRBJ2-3; cdr3_length: 11; cdr3_aa: ASSQLSTDTQY
v_call: TRBV7-2; clone_size: few; j_call: TRBJ2-1; cdr3_length: 12; cdr3_aa: VSSLVASYDEQF
v_call: TRBV30; clone_size: many; j_call: TRBJ2-5; cdr3_length: 13; cdr3_aa: AWSVGLAGLETQY
v_call: TRBV20-1; clone_size: -; j_call: TRBJ2-5; cdr3_length: 16; cdr3_aa: SATPMEVSGTNQETQY
v_call: TRBV3-1; clone_size: many; j_call: TRBJ1-4; cdr3_length: 11; cdr3_aa: ASSTTDNEKLF
v_call: TRBV3-1; clone_size: medium-sized; j_call: TRBJ1-6; cdr3_length: 13; cdr3_aa: ASSPGESYNSPLH
v_call: TRBV7-2; clone_size: -; j_call: TRBJ1-2; cdr3_length: 11; cdr3_aa: ASSLAREYSYT
v_call: TRBV6-2/TRBV6-3; clone_size: few; j_call: TRBJ1-1; cdr3_length: 12; cdr3_aa: ASSPGQLNTEAF
v_call: TRBV5-4; clone_size: many; j_call: TRBJ2-6; cdr3_length: 15; cdr3_aa: ASRRGQGPSGANVLT
v_call: TRBV6-1; clone_size: medium-sized; j_call: TRBJ2-3; cdr3_length: 12; cdr3_aa: ASSEGGDTDTQY
v_call: TRBV7-9; clone_size: -; j_call: TRBJ2-2; cdr3_length: 11; cdr3_aa: ASSLASTGELF
v_call: TRBV12-3/TRBV12-4; clone_size: many; j_call: TRBJ1-1; cdr3_length: 14; cdr3_aa: ASSLEGASWDPEAF
v_call: TRBV6-1; clone_size: -; j_call: TRBJ2-1; cdr3_length: 13; cdr3_aa: ASMPITGSYNEQF